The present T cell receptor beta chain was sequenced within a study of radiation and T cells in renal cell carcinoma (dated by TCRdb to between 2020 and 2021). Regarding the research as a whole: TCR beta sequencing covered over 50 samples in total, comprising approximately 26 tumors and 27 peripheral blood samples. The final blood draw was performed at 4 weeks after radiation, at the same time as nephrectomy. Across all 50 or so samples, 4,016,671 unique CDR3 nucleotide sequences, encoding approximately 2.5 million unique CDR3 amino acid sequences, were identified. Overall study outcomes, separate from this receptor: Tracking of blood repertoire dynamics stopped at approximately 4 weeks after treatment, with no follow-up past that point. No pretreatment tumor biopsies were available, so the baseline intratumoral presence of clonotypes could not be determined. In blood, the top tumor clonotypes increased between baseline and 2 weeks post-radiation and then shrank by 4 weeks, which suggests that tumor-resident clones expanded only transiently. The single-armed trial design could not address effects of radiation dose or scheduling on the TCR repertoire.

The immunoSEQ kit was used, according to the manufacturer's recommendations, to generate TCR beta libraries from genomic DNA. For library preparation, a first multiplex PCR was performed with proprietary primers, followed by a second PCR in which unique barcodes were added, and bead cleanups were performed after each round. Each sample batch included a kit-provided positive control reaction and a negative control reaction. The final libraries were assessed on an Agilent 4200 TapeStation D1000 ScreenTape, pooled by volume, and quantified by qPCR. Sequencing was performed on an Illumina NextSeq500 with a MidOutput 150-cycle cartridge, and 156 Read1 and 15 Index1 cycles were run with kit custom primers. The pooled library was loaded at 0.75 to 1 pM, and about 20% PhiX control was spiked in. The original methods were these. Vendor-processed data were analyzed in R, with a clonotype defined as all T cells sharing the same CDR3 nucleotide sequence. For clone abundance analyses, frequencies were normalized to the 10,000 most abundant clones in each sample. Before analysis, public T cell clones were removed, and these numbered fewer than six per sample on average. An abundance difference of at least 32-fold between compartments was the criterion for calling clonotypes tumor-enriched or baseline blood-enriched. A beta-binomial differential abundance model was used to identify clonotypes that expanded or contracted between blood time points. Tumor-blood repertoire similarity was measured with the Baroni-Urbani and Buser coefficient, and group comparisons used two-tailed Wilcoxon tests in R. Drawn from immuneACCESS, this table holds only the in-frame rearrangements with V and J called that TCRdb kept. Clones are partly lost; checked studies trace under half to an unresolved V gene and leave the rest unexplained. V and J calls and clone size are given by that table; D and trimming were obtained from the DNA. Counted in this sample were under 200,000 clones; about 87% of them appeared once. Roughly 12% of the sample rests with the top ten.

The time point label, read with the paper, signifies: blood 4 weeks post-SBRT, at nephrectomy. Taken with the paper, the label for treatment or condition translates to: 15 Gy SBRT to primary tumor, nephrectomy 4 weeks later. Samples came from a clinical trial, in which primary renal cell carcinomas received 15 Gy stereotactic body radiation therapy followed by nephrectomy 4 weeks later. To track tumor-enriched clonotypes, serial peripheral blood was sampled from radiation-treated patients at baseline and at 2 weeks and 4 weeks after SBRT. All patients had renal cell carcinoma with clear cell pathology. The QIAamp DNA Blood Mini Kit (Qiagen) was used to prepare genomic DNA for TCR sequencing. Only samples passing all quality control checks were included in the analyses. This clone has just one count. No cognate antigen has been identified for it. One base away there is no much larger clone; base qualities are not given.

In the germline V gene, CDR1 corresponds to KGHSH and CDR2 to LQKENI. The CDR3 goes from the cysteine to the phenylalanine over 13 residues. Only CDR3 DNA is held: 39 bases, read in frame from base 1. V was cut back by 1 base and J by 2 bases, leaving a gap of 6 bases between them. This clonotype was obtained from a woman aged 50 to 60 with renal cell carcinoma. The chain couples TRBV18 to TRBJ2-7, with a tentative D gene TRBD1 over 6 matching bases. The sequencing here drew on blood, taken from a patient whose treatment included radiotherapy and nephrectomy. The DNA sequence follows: TGTGCCAGCTCACCACGGACAGCCTACGAGCAGTACTTC. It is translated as CASSPRTAYEQYF.